Listed here are 20 T cell receptor beta chains from one sample, sequenced in a study of blood T cell repertoires in COVID-19. Sequencing was performed with immunoSEQ multiplex PCR; in TCRdb, only in-frame clones are kept and a portion is missing. The repertoire includes fewer than 90,000 clones, around four fifths of them detected once, and 36% sits in the top ten. Sequenced sample: peripheral blood. The receptors shown here come from a man between 65 and 80 years old with acute or convalescent COVID-19.

This chain connects TRBV10-3 to TRBJ2-1, with D possibly TRBD2 on 6 matching bases. In germline, CDR1 is ENHRY, CDR2 SYGVKD. The CDR3 runs to 15 residues. Trimming removed 4 bases from V and 4 bases from J, with 14 bases in between. The CDR3 region is CAISAAGPFYNEQFF. The DNA of the CDR3 is TGTGCCATCAGTGCGGCGGGGCCCTTTTACAATGAGCAGTTCTTC.

A remark on this clone: The junction does not match germline at one end; this may be a read error. The chain links TRBV7-9 to TRBJ1-2; 8 bases are shared with TRBD1. The CDR3 spans 15 residues. Germline CDR1 reads SEHNR; CDR2 reads FQNEAQ (reference sequence). The CDR3 bases are TGTGCCAGCACCTTAGGACAGGGATTGTCCTATGGCTACACCTTC. This gives the protein CASTLGQGLSYGYTF. The full variable domain, completed using reference TRBV7-9 and TRBJ1-2, is DTGVSQNPRHKITKRGQNVTFRCDPISEHNRLYWYRQTLGQGPEFLTYFQNEAQLEKSRLLSDRFSAERPKGSFSTLEIQRTEQGDSAMYLCASTLGQGLSYGYTFGSGTRLTVV.

CDR3 sequence (DNA): TGTGCCAGCAGCTTAACACCCACCCATAATGAAAAACTGTTTTTT. It translates to CASSLTPTHNEKLFF. The chain is built from TRBV5-4 and TRBJ1-4; no clear D. This CDR3 has 15 residues. Germline V gene data show CDR1 as SGHNT and CDR2 as YYREEE (reference sequence). V lost 2 bases and J lost 4, with 12 bases in between.

Details on this clone: One end of the junction does not line up with germline, which may come from a read error. The V call is TRBV6-6, the J call TRBJ2-3; D possibly corresponds to TRBD2 (6 bases). This CDR3 contains 15 residues. Germline CDR1 reads MNHNY; CDR2 reads SVGAGI (reference sequence). This chain's CDR3 is CVSSWEETSTDTQYF. The CDR3 nucleotides are TGTGTCAGCAGTTGGGAGGAAACTAGCACAGATACGCAGTATTTT.

This clone appeared a single time. The chain combines TRBV7-8 with TRBJ1-4; TRBD1 is a possible D gene (5 bases). The CDR3 is made up of 15 amino acids. Trimming pared 1 base from V and 3 bases from J, leaving 9 bases between. Germline values: CDR1 SGHVS, CDR2 FQNEAQ. The CDR3, as DNA: TGTGCCAGCAGCTTAGGGGGGGTATCTAATGAAAAACTGTTTTTT. This translates into CASSLGGVSNEKLFF.

J is TRBJ2-7 and V is TRBV7-9, with 12 bases that match TRBD1. The junction had 4 bases not matched to a gene; V was cut back by 5 bases and J by 5 bases. The germline CDR1 and CDR2 sequences are SEHNR and FQNEAQ (reference sequence). This CDR3 is built from 14 residues. The CDR3 DNA reads TGTGCCAGCAGCCCTGGGGACAGGGGGCACGAGCAGTACTTC. The encoded protein is CASSPGDRGHEQYF.

This chain connects TRBV9 to TRBJ2-1; 9 bases map to TRBD2. Germline loops: CDR1 SGDLS, CDR2 YYNGEE. Trimming took 4 bases from V and 9 from J; bases not matched to a gene: 8. The CDR3 runs 14 residues. The CDR3: CASSPLAGAGEQFF. Here the CDR3 DNA reads TGTGCCAGCAGCCCTTTAGCGGGAGCTGGTGAGCAGTTCTTC.

The chain recombines TRBV2 with TRBJ1-5; maybe TRBD1 (5 bases). Germline V gene data show CDR1 as SNHLY and CDR2 as FYNNEI. V was shortened by 4 bases and J by 5 bases, with 15 bases between the two germline ends. The CDR3 spans 15 residues. The CDR3 protein is CASSGGTGRYQPQHF. The CDR3 DNA sequence: TGTGCCAGCAGTGGGGGGACTGGAAGGTATCAGCCCCAGCATTTT. Complete variable domain (other parts from reference TRBV2 and TRBJ1-5): EPEVTQTPSHQVTQMGQEVILRCVPISNHLYFYWYRQILGQKVEFLVSFYNNEISEKSEIFDDQFSVERPDGSNFTLKIRSTKLEDSAMYFCASSGGTGRYQPQHFGDGTRLSIL.

V usage is TRBV27 and J usage is TRBJ1-1, with D unclear. CDR1 is MNHEY, CDR2 SMNVEV, per germline (reference sequence). Trimming took off 5 bases at V and 1 base at J, with 11 bases between the two ends. The CDR3 runs 14 residues. The CDR3 protein is CASSPREANTEAFF. CDR3 nucleotide sequence: TGTGCCAGCAGTCCCCGGGAAGCGAACACTGAAGCTTTCTTT.

DNA for the CDR3: TGTGCCAGCTGGAACCGGGACACAAACTATGGCTACACCTTC. Translating gives CASWNRDTNYGYTF. The chain is built from TRBV18 and TRBJ1-2; a possible D gene is TRBD1 (6 bases). V gave up 7 bases and J gave up 2 bases, with 14 bases separating them. Germline CDR1 is KGHSH and CDR2 is LQKENI. This CDR3 contains 14 residues.

The gene calls are TRBV27 and TRBJ1-2; weak D call: TRBD1 (6 bases). This CDR3 contains 13 residues. V was shortened by 2 bases and J by 8 bases, with 12 bases between the two germline ends. The germline CDR1 and CDR2 sequences are MNHEY and SMNVEV (reference sequence). The CDR3 nucleotides are TGTGCCAGCAGTTTAATTCCAGGGGACGGCTACACCTTC. It translates to CASSLIPGDGYTF.

The genes are TRBV19 and TRBJ2-7; 8 bases line up with TRBD1. This CDR3 region has 14 residues. Germline V gene sequence: CDR1 LNHDA, CDR2 SQIVND (reference sequence). V dropped 6 bases and J dropped 5; count of bases not matched to a gene: 9. The CDR3 here is CASSRDRLVHEQYF. CDR3 bases: TGTGCCAGTAGCAGGGACAGGTTGGTCCACGAGCAGTACTTC.

This clone was detected ten times or more. This chain links TRBV5-1 with TRBJ1-1; D is perhaps TRBD1 (6 bases). The germline V gene encodes CDR1 SGHRS and CDR2 YFSETQ. The CDR3 runs 14 residues. Trimming took off 1 base at V and 2 bases at J, with 9 bases between the two ends. For the CDR3, the DNA is TGCGCCAGCAGCTTGCTGGGGGCCAACACTGAAGCTTTCTTT. Its protein is CASSLLGANTEAFF. Combining the CDR3 with reference TRBV5-1 and TRBJ1-1 gives the whole variable domain KAGVTQTPRYLIKTRGQQVTLSCSPISGHRSVSWYQQTPGQGLQFLFEYFSETQRNKGNFPGRFSGRQFSNSRSEMNVSTLELGDSALYLCASSLLGANTEAFFGQGTRLTVV.

This clone was seen a few times. The chain couples TRBV6-1 to TRBJ1-4; D is possibly TRBD1 (6 bases). V was cut by 3 bases and J by 11 bases, with 19 bases left in between. The CDR3 loop spans 15 amino acids. Germline assignment: CDR1 MNHNS and CDR2 SASEGT. CDR3 in DNA: TGTGCCAGCAGTGAGGGTGGATCAGGGGTGGTGAAACTGTTTTTT. Translation: CASSEGGSGVVKLFF.

The chain recombines TRBV11-2 with TRBJ2-7; 8 positions agree with TRBD2. CDR1 SGHAT and CDR2 FQNNGV come from the germline V gene. J lost 3 bases, V lost 1 base, and 5 bases had no gene match. The CDR3 is made up of 15 amino acids. The DNA of the CDR3 is TGTGCCAGCAGCTTAGCCGGGACTAGTATCTACGAGCAGTACTTC. Its translation is CASSLAGTSIYEQYF. The entire variable domain, with the rest obtained from reference TRBV11-2 and TRBJ2-7, is as follows: EAGVAQSPRYKIIEKRQSVAFWCNPISGHATLYWYQQILGQGPKLLIQFQNNGVVDDSQLPKDRFSAERLKGVDSTLKIQPAKLEDSAVYLCASSLAGTSIYEQYFGPGTRLTVT.

The chain links TRBV3-1 (or the pseudogene TRBV3-2) to TRBJ2-1, with D perhaps TRBD2 (6 bases). This CDR3 is 13 amino acids long. Looked up from germline, CDR1 is LGHDT and CDR2 is YNNKEL (reference sequence). The V and J ends lost 7 bases and 7 bases respectively, with 14 bases between them. CDR3 protein: CASNLGGHNEQFF. Here the CDR3 DNA reads TGTGCCAGCAACTTGGGGGGTCATAATGAGCAGTTCTTC.

The V gene is TRBV7-2, the J gene TRBJ2-1; 8 nucleotides line up with TRBD2. CDR1 and CDR2 from the germline V gene are SGHTA and FQGNSA. The J segment lost 1 base and the V segment lost 0 bases, leaving 2 bases of the junction unmatched. The CDR3 has 16 amino acids. CDR3 amino acids: CASSLAGGGSYNEQFF. As DNA, the CDR3 is TGTGCCAGCAGCTTAGCCGGCGGGGGGTCCTACAATGAGCAGTTCTTC.

Comment on this clone: Germline is not matched at one junction end, which may reflect a read error. The DNA of the CDR3 is TGTGCTAGCAGCTTAAGCGGGAGGGCCGAGGAGACCCAGTACTTC. It yields the protein CASSLSGRAEETQYF. This chain joins TRBV7-7 and TRBJ2-5, with 10 positions matching TRBD2. Germline CDR1 is SSHAT and CDR2 is FNYEAQ (reference sequence). This CDR3 is 15 amino acids long.

The chain has TRBV18 and TRBJ1-2; perhaps TRBD1 as D (6 bases). Germline values: CDR1 KGHSH, CDR2 LQKENI. V lost 2 bases, J lost 5 bases, and 18 bases lay in between. The CDR3 extends over 16 amino acids. CDR3 protein: CASSPEEGDTWYGYTF. CDR3 sequence (DNA): TGTGCCAGCTCACCAGAAGAGGGGGATACTTGGTATGGCTACACCTTC.

The chain employs TRBV29-1 and TRBJ1-1; D is perhaps TRBD1 (5 bases). This CDR3 is 11 amino acids long. Trimming took 6 bases from V and 8 from J, leaving 13 bases between them. CDR1 is SQVTM and CDR2 is ANQGSEA in the germline V gene. CDR3 nucleotide sequence: TGCAGCGTCCAACCGCAGGGAGAAGCTTTCTTT. It translates to CSVQPQGEAFF.